These 26 T cell receptor beta chains were all obtained from the same sample, sequenced in a study of T cell responses to AZD1222 COVID-19 vaccine. Generated by immunoSEQ multiplex PCR, the TCRdb table keeps only in-frame clones and is missing some. The sample has about 150,000 clones, roughly nine tenths seen once. Sequencing was performed on peripheral blood, taken on day 0 of AZD1222 vaccination. The source is an adult in good health.

J is TRBJ2-5 and V is TRBV11-1, with TRBD2 identical over 10 bases. Germline CDR1 SGHAT, CDR2 FQDESV (reference sequence). V was pared by 0 bases and J by 4 bases, with 8 bases of the junction left unmatched. The CDR3 is 17 residues long. As DNA, the CDR3 is TGTGCCAGCAGCTTAGCGATCCTAGCGGGGGTGGGAGAGACCCAGTACTTC. Translation gives CASSLAILAGVGETQYF.

The chain recombines TRBV6-5 with TRBJ2-3; TRBD1 matches at 7 bases. Germline V gives CDR1 MNHEY, CDR2 SVGAGI. V shed 6 bases, J shed 1 base, and the junction held 4 bases outside the gene matches. The CDR3 spans 14 residues. Here the CDR3 reads CASSRTGGTDTQYF. The DNA of the CDR3 is TGTGCCAGCAGCCGCACAGGGGGCACAGATACGCAGTATTTT.

The rearrangement uses TRBV6-1 and TRBJ1-1, with D perhaps matching TRBD1 (5 bases). Germline V gives CDR1 MNHNS, CDR2 SASEGT. The V end lost 1 base, the J end lost 0 bases, and 6 bases lay between the germline ends. The CDR3 has 14 amino acids. This CDR3 is CASSEGGVNTEAFF. The CDR3 nucleotides are TGTGCCAGCAGTGAAGGAGGGGTGAACACTGAAGCTTTCTTT.

The V call is TRBV4-3, the J call TRBJ1-6; 9 nucleotides align to TRBD1. J lost 7 bases, V lost 1 base, and 2 bases had no gene match. Germline V lookup: CDR1 LGHNA, CDR2 YSLEER. The CDR3 length is 15 residues. The CDR3 sequence: CASSQGTGDNSPLHF. The CDR3 bases are TGCGCCAGCAGCCAAGGGACAGGGGACAATTCACCCCTCCACTTT.

CDR3 in DNA: TGTGCCAGCAGGGGGGTCACTGAAGCTTTCTTT. This sequence encodes CASRGVTEAFF. This chain joins TRBV5-5 and TRBJ1-1, with D maybe TRBD1 (5 bases). This CDR3 has 11 residues. Trimming cost V 5 bases and J 4 bases, with 6 bases left between them. CDR1 SGHKS and CDR2 YYEKEE come from the germline V gene (reference sequence).

The chain uses TRBV2 and TRBJ1-1; 9 bases are a match to TRBD1. CDR1 is SNHLY, CDR2 FYNNEI, per germline. CDR3 length: 14 residues. J was trimmed by 3 bases and V by 6 bases; bases with no gene match: 5. CDR3 DNA: TGTGCCAGCAGGGGACAGGGTTTGGACACTGAAGCTTTCTTT. Protein sequence: CASRGQGLDTEAFF.

The rearrangement joins TRBV11-2 to TRBJ1-2; D is uncertain. V lost 5 bases and J 7 bases, leaving 17 bases between the germline ends. Per the germline V gene, CDR1 is SGHAT and CDR2 is FQNNGV. The CDR3 sequence is 14 residues long. CDR3 in DNA: TGTGCCAGCAGCCTACTCCGGGATGAATCTGGCTACACCTTC. Translating gives CASSLLRDESGYTF.

The chain combines TRBV4-2 with TRBJ2-3; D is uncertain. Germline V lookup: CDR1 LGHNA, CDR2 YNFKEQ. V was pared by 0 bases and J by 3 bases, with 13 bases between. CDR3 size: 16 residues. CDR3 in amino acids: CASSQESPPRTDTQYF. The CDR3 DNA sequence: TGTGCCAGCAGCCAAGAATCCCCCCCGCGGACAGATACGCAGTATTTT.

This chain uses TRBV15 with TRBJ2-5; 8 bases map to TRBD2. Looked up from germline, CDR1 is LNHNV and CDR2 is YYDKDF (reference sequence). This CDR3 spans 16 amino acids. Trimming removed 7 bases from V and 1 base from J; junction bases left unmatched: 11. The CDR3 coding sequence is TGTGCCACCAAGGAGCGGGGGAGTAGAATCCAAGAGACCCAGTACTTC. Amino acids: CATKERGSRIQETQYF.

This clone was counted once. The gene calls are TRBV28 and TRBJ1-1, with TRBD1 identical over 7 bases. This CDR3 is built from 15 residues. Unmatched junction bases numbered 16, after V lost 5 bases and J lost 10 bases. Germline CDR1 is MDHEN and CDR2 is SYDVKM. Here the CDR3 reads CASSPTGAGGMSAFF. DNA for the CDR3: TGTGCCAGCAGTCCGACCGGGGCAGGGGGTATGTCAGCTTTCTTT. Complete variable domain (other parts from reference TRBV28 and TRBJ1-1): DVKVTQSSRYLVKRTGEKVFLECVQDMDHENMFWYRQDPGLGLRLIYFSYDVKMKEKGDIPEGYSVSREKKERFSLILESASTNQTSMYLCASSPTGAGGMSAFFGQGTRLTVV.

The chain employs TRBV6-4 and TRBJ1-2, with 11 bases identical to TRBD1. The V gene end was trimmed by 3 bases and the J gene end by 6 bases; junction bases not matched to a gene: 3. CDR1 is MRHNA and CDR2 is SNTAGT in the germline V gene. The CDR3 has 14 residues. CDR3 in DNA: TGTGCCAGCAGTGAAGGACAGGGGGCGGATGGCTACACCTTC. This encodes CASSEGQGADGYTF.

This chain uses TRBV2 with TRBJ1-5; D uncertain. Trimming stripped 0 bases from V and 0 bases from J, with 12 bases between. The CDR3 runs to 17 residues. Looked up from germline, CDR1 is SNHLY and CDR2 is FYNNEI. DNA of the CDR3: TGTGCCAGCAGTGAAGCAATTCGGCGGGATAGCAATCAGCCCCAGCATTTT. Translating gives CASSEAIRRDSNQPQHF.

The DNA of the CDR3 is TGCGCCAGCAGGGTCTTACAGAGACAGCTCTACGAGCAGTACTTC. Encoded protein: CASRVLQRQLYEQYF. The chain links TRBV10-1 to TRBJ2-7, with D perhaps matching TRBD1 (5 bases). V was shortened by 6 bases and J by 3 bases, with 18 bases between the two germline ends. CDR3 size: 15 residues. Germline V gene lookup returns CDR1 WNHNN and CDR2 SYGVQD (reference sequence).

The chain uses TRBV7-9 and TRBJ1-1; tentatively, D is TRBD1 (5 bases). V was clipped by 4 bases and J by 5 bases, with 11 bases between them. The CDR3 has 13 residues. The germline CDR1 and CDR2 sequences are SEHNR and FQNEAQ (reference sequence). The CDR3 coding sequence is TGTGCCAGCAGCTCGGCGGCAGGGACTGAAGCTTTCTTT. Protein product: CASSSAAGTEAFF.

V usage is TRBV30 and J usage is TRBJ1-1; D gene ambiguous. V was clipped by 2 bases and J by 8 bases, with 12 bases between them. The CDR3 contains 12 residues. Germline CDR1 reads GTSNPN; CDR2 reads SVGIG (reference sequence). This CDR3 is CAWSLDGPEAFF. The DNA of the CDR3 is TGTGCCTGGAGTCTGGACGGACCAGAAGCTTTCTTT.

The sample holds one count of this clone. This sequence joins TRBV7-9 and TRBJ1-1; 7 bases agree with TRBD1. After removal of 5 bases from V and 0 bases from J, the junction contained 3 bases not matched to a gene. The CDR3 covers 14 residues. Germline-derived CDR1 and CDR2 are SEHNR and FQNEAQ (reference sequence). This CDR3 reads CASSVQGMNTEAFF. In DNA form, the CDR3 reads TGTGCCAGCAGCGTACAGGGGATGAACACTGAAGCTTTCTTT.

The chain recombines TRBV5-6 with TRBJ2-2, with a tentative D call TRBD1 (7 bases). The germline CDR1 and CDR2 sequences are SGHDT and YYEEEE. This CDR3 has 15 amino acids. The V gene lost 10 bases and the J gene lost 6 bases, with 22 bases spanning the gap. The CDR3 here is CASRRGLGGSGELFF. The CDR3 region has the DNA TGTGCCTCCCGGAGGGGGCTGGGTGGCTCCGGGGAGCTGTTTTTT.

The chain's CDR3 is CASSYGRGKYQETQYF. The CDR3 DNA reads TGTGCCAGCAGTTATGGGCGGGGGAAGTACCAAGAGACCCAGTACTTC. The gene calls are TRBV6-6 and TRBJ2-5, with 7 nucleotides matching TRBD2. Germline V gene sequence: CDR1 MNHNY, CDR2 SVGAGI (reference sequence). V lost 3 bases and J lost 0; bases outside the gene matches: 7. The length of the CDR3 is 16 residues.

CDR3 protein: CASSLSTGGVSGYTF. CDR3 coding DNA: TGTGCCAGCAGCTTATCTACAGGGGGCGTCTCTGGCTACACCTTC. The chain links TRBV11-1 to TRBJ1-2; 9 bases agree with TRBD1. The V gene end was trimmed by 2 bases and the J gene end by 7 bases; junction bases not matched to a gene: 8. The CDR3 is 15 amino acids. Looked up from germline, CDR1 is SGHAT and CDR2 is FQDESV (reference sequence).

The chain uses TRBV5-4 and TRBJ1-2; 10 nucleotides align to TRBD1. Germline V CDR1 and CDR2: SGHNT, YYREEE (reference sequence). V trimming: 3 bases; J trimming: 4 bases; junction bases outside the gene matches: 3. The CDR3 loop spans 14 amino acids. The CDR3 reads CASSSGQGIYGYTF. CDR3 nucleotide sequence: TGTGCCAGCAGCTCGGGACAGGGGATCTATGGCTACACCTTC.

In its sample, this clone was seen once. The rearrangement uses TRBV13 and TRBJ1-2; D possibly corresponds to TRBD1 (5 bases). Trimming left V 3 bases short and J 1 base short, with 6 bases between. Germline V gives CDR1 PRHDT, CDR2 FYEKMQ (reference sequence). The length of the CDR3 is 13 residues. CDR3 amino acids: CASSFQGNYGYTF. For the CDR3, the DNA is TGTGCCAGCAGCTTCCAGGGTAACTATGGCTACACCTTC.

The J gene is TRBJ2-2, the V gene TRBV11-1, with 7 nucleotides matching TRBD1. The germline V gene has CDR1 SGHAT and CDR2 FQDESV (reference sequence). The trim removed 8 bases at V and 4 bases at J, leaving 4 bases unmatched. The CDR3 has 13 residues. In DNA form, the CDR3 reads TGTGCCAGCGAGACAGGGACCACCGGGGAGCTGTTTTTT. It encodes CASETGTTGELFF.

V is TRBV12-3 or TRBV12-4 and J is TRBJ1-1, with 7 bases aligning to TRBD1. V shed 9 bases and J 5 bases; nucleotides not matched to a gene: 3. The length of the CDR3 is 11 residues. DNA for the CDR3: TGTGCCAGTGCAGGGGGGACTGAAGCTTTCTTT. Translated, it gives CASAGGTEAFF.

V is TRBV14 and J is TRBJ2-1; the D gene could be TRBD1 or TRBD2 (6 bases each). Per germline, CDR1 SGHDN and CDR2 FVKESK. V lost 2 bases and J lost 7, with 18 bases in between. The CDR3 spans 16 residues. CDR3 region: CASSQIRGPPENEQFF. The CDR3 DNA sequence: TGTGCCAGCAGCCAAATACGGGGGCCACCAGAGAATGAGCAGTTCTTC. Looking up the rest from reference TRBV14 and TRBJ2-1 gives the full variable domain: EAGVTQFPSHSVIEKGQTVTLRCDPISGHDNLYWYRRVMGKEIKFLLHFVKESKQDESGMPNNRFLAERTGGTYSTLKVQPAELEDSGVYFCASSQIRGPPENEQFFGPGTRLTVL.

The chain employs TRBV9 and TRBJ1-2, with TRBD1 identical over 7 bases. The junction had 10 bases not matched to a gene; V was cut back by 0 bases and J by 8 bases. Germline assignment: CDR1 SGDLS and CDR2 YYNGEE. The CDR3 is 15 amino acids. DNA of the CDR3: TGTGCCAGCAGCGTAGAGCGACAGGGTATCGACGGCTACACCTTC. Translating gives CASSVERQGIDGYTF.

Concerning this clone itself: Other DNA sequences in the same sample also yield this CDR3. The chain carries TRBV7-9 and TRBJ2-7; TRBD1 agrees at 8 bases. V lost 5 bases to trimming and J lost 3 bases; unmatched junction nucleotides: 6. Germline assignment: CDR1 SEHNR and CDR2 FQNEAQ (reference sequence). CDR3 length: 14 residues. The CDR3 nucleotides read TGTGCCAGCAGCCCAAGGGACAGGCTCTACGAGCAGTACTTC. It translates to CASSPRDRLYEQYF.